This entry lists 18 T cell receptor beta chains sequenced from one sample in a study of blood T cell repertoires in COVID-19. TCRdb keeps only in-frame clones here, not all; method: immunoSEQ multiplex PCR. The table has about 100,000 clones, more than 70% seen once; the top ten hold 9.5% to 15%. The sample was peripheral blood. The receptors come from a human donor in a cohort sampled during active COVID-19.

The chain couples TRBV10-3 to TRBJ1-1, with TRBD1 identical over 7 bases. The CDR3 has 14 amino acids. Germline V gene data show CDR1 as ENHRY and CDR2 as SYGVKD. The V gene end was trimmed by 6 bases and the J gene end by 2 bases; junction bases not matched to a gene: 6. The chain's CDR3 is CAIRRGLGNTEAFF. The CDR3 nucleotides read TGTGCCATCAGGAGGGGGCTCGGAAACACTGAAGCTTTCTTT.

This clone appeared once. The rearrangement uses TRBV9 and TRBJ2-7; D not resolved. The CDR3 extends over 14 amino acids. Germline lookup yields CDR1 SGDLS and CDR2 YYNGEE. V was shortened by 0 bases and J by 3 bases, with 10 bases between the two germline ends. CDR3 loop: CASSVGGLDYEQYF. The CDR3 DNA follows: TGTGCCAGCAGCGTAGGAGGTCTAGACTACGAGCAGTACTTC. Drawing the rest from reference TRBV9 and TRBJ2-7, the complete variable domain is DSGVTQTPKHLITATGQRVTLRCSPRSGDLSVYWYQQSLDQGLQFLIQYYNGEERAKGNILERFSAQQFPDLHSELNLSSLELGDSALYFCASSVGGLDYEQYFGPGTRLTVT.

This chain uses TRBV3-1 (or the pseudogene TRBV3-2) with TRBJ2-2; D is perhaps TRBD1 (5 bases). Germline V gene data show CDR1 as LGHDT and CDR2 as YNNKEL (reference sequence). The CDR3 extends over 15 amino acids. V shed 1 base and J shed 4 bases, with 10 bases lying between them. CDR3 amino acids: CASSQGGAGTGELFF. Written as DNA, the CDR3 is TGTGCCAGCAGCCAAGGGGGCGCAGGCACCGGGGAGCTGTTTTTT.

The chain has TRBV6-5 and TRBJ1-2, with 9 positions matching TRBD1. This CDR3 has 14 amino acids. The V gene's germline CDR1 is MNHEY and CDR2 SVGAGI. The V segment lost 6 bases and the J segment 3 bases; nucleotides outside the gene matches: 5. The CDR3 loop reads CASSHRDRDYGYTF. The CDR3 DNA sequence: TGTGCCAGCAGCCACCGGGACAGGGACTATGGCTACACCTTC.

The chain joins TRBV10-3 to TRBJ2-7; possibly TRBD2 for D (6 bases). Trimming shortened V by 3 bases and J by 3 bases, and 18 bases separated the two germline ends. The CDR3 runs to 16 residues. The germline V gene has CDR1 ENHRY and CDR2 SYGVKD. The CDR3 sequence is CAISDLQGLGDYEQYF. In DNA form, the CDR3 reads TGTGCCATCAGTGACCTCCAGGGACTGGGGGACTACGAGCAGTACTTC.

The V call is TRBV27, the J call TRBJ1-2; 8 positions agree with TRBD1. V lost 5 bases, J lost 2 bases, and 4 bases stayed unmatched. There are 14 residues in the CDR3. Germline CDR1 reads MNHEY; CDR2 reads SMNVEV (reference sequence). The DNA for the CDR3 is TGTGCCAGCAGTCAGGACAGGGCCAACTATGGCTACACCTTC. Residues: CASSQDRANYGYTF.

The chain links TRBV19 to TRBJ2-3, with 10 bases lining up with TRBD2. The length of the CDR3 is 16 residues. CDR1 is LNHDA and CDR2 is SQIVND in the germline V gene (reference sequence). With V trimmed by 8 bases and J by 4 bases, 12 bases remained unmatched. The CDR3 nucleotides read TGTGCCAGTTCGCCCGGCCTAGCGGGAGAGTCAGATACGCAGTATTTT. This translates into CASSPGLAGESDTQYF.

The V and J genes are TRBV19 and TRBJ2-1; TRBD2 might be the D (6 bases). The CDR3 consists of 16 residues. CDR1 LNHDA and CDR2 SQIVND come from the germline V gene (reference sequence). V was clipped by 4 bases and J by 5 bases, with 18 bases between them. The CDR3 here is CASSTNSGTNNNEQFF. The CDR3 DNA follows: TGTGCCAGTAGTACCAATAGCGGCACAAACAACAATGAGCAGTTCTTC.

The chain uses TRBV30 and TRBJ1-1; tentatively, D is TRBD1 (5 bases). Between the trimmed V and J ends, which lost 0 bases and 4 bases, there was a span of 12 bases. Germline CDR1 GTSNPN, CDR2 SVGIG (reference sequence). The CDR3 totals 14 residues. CDR3 bases: TGTGCCTGGAGTGTCGGCCAGGGAGGCACTGAAGCTTTCTTT. It is translated as CAWSVGQGGTEAFF.

There are a few counts of this clone. The chain has TRBV19 and TRBJ2-1, with TRBD1 identical over 7 bases. The germline CDR1 and CDR2 sequences are LNHDA and SQIVND (reference sequence). J gave up 6 bases and V 8 bases, and 13 bases lay outside the gene matches. The CDR3 totals 15 residues. Here the CDR3 DNA reads TGTGCCAGTCGAATCGACAGGGTTCGAAGCAATGAGCAGTTCTTC. Translating it yields CASRIDRVRSNEQFF. Full variable domain (missing parts from reference TRBV19 and TRBJ2-1): DGGITQSPKYLFRKEGQNVTLSCEQNLNHDAMYWYRQDPGQGLRLIYYSQIVNDFQKGDIAEGYSVSREKKESFPLTVTSAQKNPTAFYLCASRIDRVRSNEQFFGPGTRLTVL.

This sequence joins TRBV9 and TRBJ1-3; D may be TRBD1 (6 bases). Germline V lookup: CDR1 SGDLS, CDR2 YYNGEE. The CDR3 is 13 residues long. The V end lost 3 bases, the J end lost 4 bases, and 8 bases lay between the germline ends. The CDR3 loop reads CASSAGQGNTIYF. CDR3 sequence (DNA): TGTGCCAGCAGCGCCGGACAGGGAAACACCATATATTTT.

The chain is built from TRBV7-2 and TRBJ1-1; the D gene is possibly TRBD1 (6 bases). The germline V and J ends were trimmed by 4 bases and 11 bases, with 17 bases remaining between them. CDR1 SGHTA and CDR2 FQGNSA come from the germline V gene. This CDR3 is 13 amino acids long. CDR3 DNA sequence: TGTGCCAGCAGCTCCAGGACAGCCTCGAAGGCTTTCTTT. Amino acids: CASSSRTASKAFF.

This clone was seen a few times. The DNA of the CDR3 is TGTGCCAGTAGTATGCGCGGGAGGGCTTACGAGCAGTACTTC. It yields the protein CASSMRGRAYEQYF. The chain couples TRBV19 to TRBJ2-7, with 9 bases fitting TRBD2. After removal of 3 bases from V and 4 bases from J, the junction contained 4 bases not matched to a gene. The CDR3 consists of 14 residues. Per germline, CDR1 LNHDA and CDR2 SQIVND (reference sequence). Combining the CDR3 with reference TRBV19 and TRBJ2-7 gives the whole variable domain DGGITQSPKYLFRKEGQNVTLSCEQNLNHDAMYWYRQDPGQGLRLIYYSQIVNDFQKGDIAEGYSVSREKKESFPLTVTSAQKNPTAFYLCASSMRGRAYEQYFGPGTRLTVT.

CDR3 region: CASSFGGLQETQYF. The CDR3 coding sequence is TGTGCCAGCAGCTTTGGCGGACTCCAAGAGACCCAGTACTTC. This chain uses TRBV5-4 with TRBJ2-5, with TRBD2 as a possible D gene (5 bases). Trimming shortened V by 2 bases and J by 1 base, and 9 bases separated the two germline ends. The germline CDR1 and CDR2 sequences are SGHNT and YYREEE (reference sequence). CDR3 length equals 14 residues.

In its sample, this clone was seen a few times. The V call is TRBV7-9, the J call TRBJ2-1; TRBD2 matches at 10 bases. The CDR3 spans 17 residues. From germline, CDR1 is SEHNR and CDR2 FQNEAQ (reference sequence). J lost 0 bases, V lost 5 bases, and 7 bases had no gene match. The CDR3 coding sequence is TGTGCCAGCAGCACATGGACTAGCGGAAGCTCCTACAATGAGCAGTTCTTC. This encodes CASSTWTSGSSYNEQFF.

This chain links TRBV19 with TRBJ1-5; 7 nucleotides align to TRBD1. The V segment lost 2 bases and the J segment 7 bases; nucleotides outside the gene matches: 8. This CDR3 contains 15 residues. CDR1 and CDR2 (germline): LNHDA, SQIVND (reference sequence). This CDR3 reads CASSIKVTGTQPQHF. Written as DNA, the CDR3 is TGTGCCAGTAGTATAAAAGTGACAGGGACCCAGCCCCAGCATTTT.

The chain employs TRBV2 and TRBJ2-7, with a weak D call TRBD1 (5 bases). Germline CDR1 reads SNHLY; CDR2 reads FYNNEI. The CDR3 is made up of 13 amino acids. Trimming left V 10 bases short and J 3 bases short, with 16 bases between. CDR3 sequence (DNA): TGTGCCACCCTAGAGACAGATCACTACGAGCAGTACTTC. Amino acids: CATLETDHYEQYF.

Comment on this clone: At one end the junction does not follow the germline gene, possibly because of a read error. The chain carries TRBV7-2 and TRBJ2-2; D perhaps matches TRBD2 (5 bases). The CDR3 covers 15 residues. Germline CDR1 SGHTA, CDR2 FQGNSA. CDR3 region: CASSPTTARTGELFF. CDR3 bases: TGTGCCAGCAGCCCCACAACAGCGCGCACCGGGGAGCTATTTTTT.